The sequence of this TCR beta chain was determined in a study of T cells in Graves' hyperthyroidism and ophthalmopathy. Trimming removed 6 bases from V and 4 bases from J; junction bases left unmatched: 15. In germline, CDR1 is MNHEY, CDR2 SVGEGT. CDR3 length equals 17 residues. Worth noting for this clonotype: As yet, its antigen is unknown.

Patients were excluded because of uncontrolled infection, other autoimmune disease, pregnancy or lactation. Clinical symptoms, serum thyroxine and TRAb, thyroid ultrasound and orbital computed tomography together formed the diagnostic basis. The study collected blood at first hyperthyroidism diagnosis, before any ophthalmopathy symptoms arose. The source material, RNA transcripts, was used to amplify TCR beta CDR3 regions. Using the HTBI primer set, a first-round RT-PCR was run on the TCR CDR3. One entry per CDR3 protein, called by TCRdb with MiXCR from the multiplex PCR reads. The table includes roughly 180,000 distinct CDR3 sequences, about 9.4% detected once. Study-wide points: The blood repertoire included most of the expanded thyroid clonotypes above 0.001.

This sequence originates from a woman under 30 with Graves' hyperthyroidism that later progressed to Graves' ophthalmopathy. Material for sequencing was blood. The gene calls are TRBV6-2 or TRBV6-3 and TRBJ1-5; 7 positions match TRBD1. The CDR3 protein is CASRASGGQLRNQPQHF. CDR3 nucleotides: TGTGCCAGCAGAGCAAGCGGGGGACAGTTGAGGAATCAGCCCCAGCATTTT.